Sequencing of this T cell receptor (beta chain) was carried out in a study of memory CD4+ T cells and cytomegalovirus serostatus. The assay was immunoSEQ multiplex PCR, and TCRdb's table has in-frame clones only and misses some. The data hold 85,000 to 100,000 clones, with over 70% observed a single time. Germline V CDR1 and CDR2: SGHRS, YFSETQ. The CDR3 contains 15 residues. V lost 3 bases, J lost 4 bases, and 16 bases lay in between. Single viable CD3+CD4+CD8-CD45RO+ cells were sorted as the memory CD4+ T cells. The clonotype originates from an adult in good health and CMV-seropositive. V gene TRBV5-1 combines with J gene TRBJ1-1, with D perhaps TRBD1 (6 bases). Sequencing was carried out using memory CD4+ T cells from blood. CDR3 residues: CASSSGGGGFTEAFF. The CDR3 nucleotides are TGCGCCAGCAGCTCGGGAGGGGGGGGCTTCACTGAAGCTTTCTTT. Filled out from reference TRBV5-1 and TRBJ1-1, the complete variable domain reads KAGVTQTPRYLIKTRGQQVTLSCSPISGHRSVSWYQQTPGQGLQFLFEYFSETQRNKGNFPGRFSGRQFSNSRSEMNVSTLELGDSALYLCASSSGGGGFTEAFFGQGTRLTVV.